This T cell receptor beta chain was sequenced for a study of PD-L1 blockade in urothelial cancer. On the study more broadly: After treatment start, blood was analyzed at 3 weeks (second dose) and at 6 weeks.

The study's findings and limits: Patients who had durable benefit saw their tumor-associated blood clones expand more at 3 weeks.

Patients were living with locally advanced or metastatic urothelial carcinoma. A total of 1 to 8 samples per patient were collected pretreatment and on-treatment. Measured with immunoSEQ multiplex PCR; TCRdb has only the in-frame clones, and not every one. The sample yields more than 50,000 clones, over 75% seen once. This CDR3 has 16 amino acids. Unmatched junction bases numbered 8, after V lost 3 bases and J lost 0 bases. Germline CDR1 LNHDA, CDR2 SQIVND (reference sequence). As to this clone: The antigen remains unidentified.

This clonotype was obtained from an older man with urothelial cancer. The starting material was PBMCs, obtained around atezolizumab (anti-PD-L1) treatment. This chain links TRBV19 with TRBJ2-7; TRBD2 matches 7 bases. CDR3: CASSIKAPSGSYEQYF. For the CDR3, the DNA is TGTGCCAGTAGTATTAAGGCTCCTAGCGGCTCCTACGAGCAGTACTTC.